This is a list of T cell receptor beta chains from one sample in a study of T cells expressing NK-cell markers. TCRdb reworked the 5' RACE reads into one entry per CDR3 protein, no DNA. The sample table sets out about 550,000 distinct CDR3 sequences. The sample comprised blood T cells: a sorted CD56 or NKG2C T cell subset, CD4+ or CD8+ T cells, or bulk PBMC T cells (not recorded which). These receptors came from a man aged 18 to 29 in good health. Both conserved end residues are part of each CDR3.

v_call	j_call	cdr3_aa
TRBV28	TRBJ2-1	CASTKPGTSGSGEQFF
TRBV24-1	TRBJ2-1	CATSDFGTSGVIDNEQFF
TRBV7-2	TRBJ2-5	CASSYLAGNPKETQYF
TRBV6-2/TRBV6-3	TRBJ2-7	CASSYIGTTEQYF
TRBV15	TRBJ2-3	CASHKDRTDTQYF
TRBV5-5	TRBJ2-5	CASSHGQGGYETQYF
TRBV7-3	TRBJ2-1	CASSSLNYNEQFF
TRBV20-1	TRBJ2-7	CSARDVTRQGSYEQYF
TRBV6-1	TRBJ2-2	CASIARGQNTGELFF
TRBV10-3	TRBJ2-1	CAISDVAGGPGNEQFF
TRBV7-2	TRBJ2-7	CASSSRTGAYEQYF
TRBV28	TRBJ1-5	CASSLGTGSNQPQHF
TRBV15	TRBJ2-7	CATSREVSEGEQYF
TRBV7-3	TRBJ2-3	CASSSGLAGVIDTQYF
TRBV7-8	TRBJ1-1	CASSLVGWGTEAFF
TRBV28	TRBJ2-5	CASSFIIGREETQYF
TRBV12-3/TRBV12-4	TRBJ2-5	CASSLRRQGSETQYF
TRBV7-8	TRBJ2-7	CASSLRRGSWGEQYF
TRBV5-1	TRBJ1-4	CASSLGTGIEKLFF
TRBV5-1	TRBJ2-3	CASSLSGSGFGDTQYF
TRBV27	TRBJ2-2	CASSSFDTPNTGELFF
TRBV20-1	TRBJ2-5	CSATQLAGYQETQYF
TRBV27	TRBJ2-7	CASSLSSGRPTYEQYF
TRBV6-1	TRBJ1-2	CASSETANYGYTF
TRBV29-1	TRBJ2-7	CSAVPDGFSYEQYF
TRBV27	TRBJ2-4	CASSPLLEAGNIQYF
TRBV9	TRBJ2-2	CASSPQLAQNTGELFF
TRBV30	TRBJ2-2	CAWSRLMNTGELFF
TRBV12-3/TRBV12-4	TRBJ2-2	CASKPGLAIGDGELFF
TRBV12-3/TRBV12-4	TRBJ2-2	CASAPFTAGGRNTGELFF
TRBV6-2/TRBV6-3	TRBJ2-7	CASGTGNYEQYF
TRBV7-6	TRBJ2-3	CASSSRGPSGSFIADTQYF
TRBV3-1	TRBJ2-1	CASSHLKYNEQFF
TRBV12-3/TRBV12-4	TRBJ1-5	CASSEGNGAQHF
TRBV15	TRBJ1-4	CATGKATGSFEKLFF
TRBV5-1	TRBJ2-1	CASSVGLVGSSREDEQFF
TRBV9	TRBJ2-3	CASSGWGLITDTQYF
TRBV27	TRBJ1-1	CASSPPGQSEAFF
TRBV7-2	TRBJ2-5	CASSTGGSETQYF
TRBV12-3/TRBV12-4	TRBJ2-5	CASSITETDQETQYF
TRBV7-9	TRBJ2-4	CASSLLQPGVNIQYF
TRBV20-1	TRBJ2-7	CSKTGAGAPSEQYF
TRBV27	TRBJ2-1	CASTPGLALGEQFF
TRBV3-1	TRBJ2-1	CASSHLRAGLADGDEQFF